What follows are 10 T cell receptor beta chains derived from one specimen sequenced in a study of blood T cell repertoires in COVID-19 (dated by TCRdb to about 2020). The library was generated by the immunoSEQ multiplex PCR assay. TCRdb obtained this table from immuneACCESS and retained in-frame rearrangements with V and J assigned. These tables miss some clones; where compared with another copy, unresolved V genes account for less than half of the shortfall, and the remainder is unexplained. Present in this sample are some 170,000 clones, about 88% of which were seen just once. The ten largest clones capture about 1.2% of the sample. Sequencing was carried out using PBMCs or T cells enriched from blood (not recorded which). The receptor source for this set is a human donor with acute COVID-19. The donor label of this sample is uncertain.

This clone was detected once. The chain couples TRBV2 to TRBJ1-1; 7 bases agree with TRBD1. The CDR3 sequence is 14 residues long. J gave up 0 bases and V 7 bases, and 5 bases lay outside the gene matches. Germline V lookup: CDR1 SNHLY, CDR2 FYNNEI. The CDR3 protein is CASMGDRVNTEAFF. CDR3 in DNA: TGTGCCAGCATGGGTGACAGGGTGAACACTGAAGCTTTCTTT.

This chain connects TRBV12-2 to TRBJ1-1; no DNA check was done on the table's D call, TRBD1. TRBV12-2 has pseudogene status. The CDR3 extends over 18 amino acids. This CDR3 is CASRRPHRDQFKNTEAFF. In DNA form, the CDR3 reads TGTGCAAGTCGCCGCCCCCACAGGGACCAATTTAAGAACACTGAAGCTTTCTTT.

The rearrangement uses TRBV4-1 and TRBJ1-2, with 10 bases fitting TRBD1. Germline V gene sequence: CDR1 MGHRA, CDR2 YSYEKL. The CDR3 has 15 residues. Unmatched junction bases numbered 3, after V lost 4 bases and J lost 1 base. CDR3 sequence reads: CASSRGTGVNYGYTF. CDR3 in DNA: TGCGCCAGCAGCCGTGGGACAGGGGTTAACTATGGCTACACCTTC.

This chain uses TRBV25-1 with TRBJ1-1; D unresolved. Germline assignment: CDR1 MGHDK and CDR2 SYGVNS. Between the trimmed V and J ends, which lost 6 bases and 2 bases, there was a span of 16 bases. The CDR3 totals 15 residues. In DNA form, the CDR3 reads TGTGCCAGCAGGCCCACAGAGTTACTTAACACTGAAGCTTTCTTT. Its translation: CASRPTELLNTEAFF.

The chain joins TRBV30 to TRBJ2-1; the D gene is possibly TRBD1 (5 bases). The germline gives CDR1 GTSNPN, CDR2 SVGIG (reference sequence). The CDR3 covers 13 residues. Trimming cost V 2 bases and J 4 bases, with 9 bases left between them. The CDR3 sequence is CAWSRGYYNEQFF. The CDR3 bases are TGTGCCTGGAGTAGGGGTTATTACAATGAGCAGTTCTTC.

The V call is TRBV11-3, the J call TRBJ2-1; 8 nucleotides agree with TRBD2. After removal of 1 base from V and 4 bases from J, the junction contained 6 bases not matched to a gene. The CDR3 runs to 16 residues. Germline V lookup: CDR1 SGHNT, CDR2 YENEEA. Here the CDR3 reads CASSLGRGASYNEQFF. The CDR3 nucleotides are TGTGCCAGCAGCTTAGGGCGGGGGGCCTCATACAATGAGCAGTTCTTC.

This chain joins TRBV2 and TRBJ1-3; a possible D gene is TRBD1 (6 bases). In germline, CDR1 is SNHLY, CDR2 FYNNEI. The V end lost 1 base, the J end lost 4 bases, and 17 bases lay between the germline ends. The CDR3 has 17 amino acids. This CDR3 is CASSEDPWTEGGNTIYF. CDR3 in DNA: TGTGCCAGCAGTGAAGATCCATGGACAGAGGGGGGAAACACCATATATTTT.

This chain connects TRBV19 to TRBJ2-5; TRBD2 matches 8 bases. Germline lookup yields CDR1 LNHDA and CDR2 SQIVND (reference sequence). V lost 4 bases to trimming and J lost 4 bases; unmatched junction nucleotides: 5. This CDR3 has 14 residues. CDR3 amino acids: CASSKAGVTETQYF. CDR3 DNA: TGTGCCAGTAGTAAAGCGGGGGTTACAGAGACCCAGTACTTC.

This clone was seen just once. The chain has TRBV7-9 and TRBJ2-7; perhaps TRBD2 as D (5 bases). Trimming left V 5 bases short and J 3 bases short, with 20 bases between. This CDR3 is 16 amino acids long. The germline V gene encodes CDR1 SEHNR and CDR2 FQNEAQ (reference sequence). The CDR3 loop is CASSPARGQDLYEQYF. In nucleotides, the CDR3 is TGTGCCAGCAGCCCGGCGAGAGGGCAGGACCTCTACGAGCAGTACTTC. Complete variable domain (other parts from reference TRBV7-9 and TRBJ2-7): DTGVSQNPRHKITKRGQNVTFRCDPISEHNRLYWYRQTLGQGPEFLTYFQNEAQLEKSRLLSDRFSAERPKGSFSTLEIQRTEQGDSAMYLCASSPARGQDLYEQYFGPGTRLTVT.

The rearrangement links TRBV5-1 to TRBJ1-2, with D unclear. CDR1 is SGHRS and CDR2 is YFSETQ in the germline V gene. V gave up 4 bases and J gave up 7 bases, with 11 bases separating them. The CDR3 loop spans 12 amino acids. The CDR3 is CASSAETSGYTF. In DNA form, the CDR3 reads TGCGCCAGCAGCGCCGAAACTAGTGGCTACACCTTC.